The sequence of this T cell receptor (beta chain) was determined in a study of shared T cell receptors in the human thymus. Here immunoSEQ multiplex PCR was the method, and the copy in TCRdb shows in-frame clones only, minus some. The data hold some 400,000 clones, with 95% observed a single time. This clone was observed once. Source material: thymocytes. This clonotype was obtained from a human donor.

This chain's CDR3 is CATSTLTGELFF. The CDR3, as DNA: TGTGCCACCAGCACGCTTACCGGGGAGCTGTTTTTT. V and J are TRBV15 and TRBJ2-2, with D hard to call. Trimming removed 4 bases from V and 5 bases from J, with 5 bases in between. Germline lookup yields CDR1 LNHNV and CDR2 YYDKDF (reference sequence). The CDR3 spans 12 residues.